Listed here is a single T cell receptor (beta chain). No antigen is known for it. One base away there is no much larger clone; base qualities are not given. Library construction relied on the immunoSEQ multiplex PCR assay. The multiplex PCR relied on a mix of 60 forward primers for TCR Vbeta segments and 13 reverse primers for TCR Jbeta segments. A multiplex PCR assay on genomic DNA amplified the CDR3 region of rearranged TCR beta genes. The amplified TCR beta libraries were sequenced on the Illumina HiSeq System as 87-base-pair reads. As for the authors' bioinformatics: In a later analysis, some 80 million unique TCR beta chains were counted across the 500 to 850 repertoires, and approximately 11 million of these chains were shared by at least two donors. To remove PCR and sequencing errors, raw reads were error-corrected and collapsed into unique sequences using a nearest-neighbor algorithm that merged closely related sequences. V, D and J gene segments were assigned by aligning CDR3 sequences to IMGT reference sequences. For a sequence to be retained, a match of at least six nucleotides was required to both a V gene segment and a J gene segment. Rearrangements were called productive when the CDR3 lacked stop codons and stayed in frame with V and J; all others were non-productive. CDR3 was defined according to IMGT convention as the region running from the second conserved V-encoded cysteine to the conserved J-encoded phenylalanine. The earlier analysis of a few hundred of the donors excluded sequences that lacked an unambiguous match to a single V gene segment. An earlier analysis of under 750 of the donors called V segments functional above 56.7% productive rearrangements and segregating when the between-donor standard deviation exceeded 5%. A statistical classification framework was developed to diagnose cytomegalovirus status using the catalog of TCR beta chain sequences. In a later analysis, V and J genes were assigned by comparing TCR nucleotide sequences against IMGT/GENE-DB human TR gene sequences. A later analysis assigned CDR3 sequences and most-parsimonious VDJ recombination scenarios with the TCRdist pipeline. In a later analysis, each TCR beta chain was defined by its CDR3 amino acid sequence together with its V-gene family, and reads without a unique V-gene family were excluded. To address suspected cross-contamination and a sequencing artifact, a later analysis removed approximately 590 highly shared, low-generation-probability nucleotide sequences. A later analysis calculated a clonal expansion index for each public chain from normalized within-repertoire ranks of inferred template counts. Generation probabilities in a later analysis came from a VDJ recombination model fitted to out-of-frame rearrangements, and those results were checked against IGoR. In a later analysis, hypergeometric tests were used to score TCR-TCR, TCR-HLA and TCR-CMV co-occurrence, with a repertoire-size bias correction applied to TCR pairs. In a later analysis, false discovery rates were estimated by permuting HLA or CMV assignments 20 times. A later analysis grouped co-occurring TCRs with DBSCAN, adding TCRdist sequence similarity when clustering within HLA-allele-positive subsets. Repertoires with fewer than 30,000 or more than 120,000 public chains were left out of co-occurrence clustering, as were five repertoires with anomalous nucleotide sharing. TCRdb re-hosts the immuneACCESS table, in-frame sequences only. Its copies lack some clones; in the studies checked, an unresolved V gene accounts for under half of them, and the cause for the rest is not known. V and J calls and clone size follow that table, whereas D and trimming were derived from the DNA. The sample includes around 54,000 clones, with about 78% observed a single time. The top ten constitute 7.5% to 8.5% of the sample.

Spanning cysteine to phenylalanine, the CDR3 consists of 15 amino acids. Of the read, only the CDR3 DNA is kept; its 45 bases are in frame from base 1. The germline V gene sets CDR1 to MDHEN and CDR2 to SYDVKM. V is reduced by 1 base and J by 2 bases, leaving a spacing of 11 bases between them. The cohort consisted of 650 to 850 healthy bone marrow donors. At the time of sampling, all cohort members were nominally healthy, though unrecorded immune exposures were likely present. The donor tested CMV seropositive, placing the donor among the approximately 290 seropositive members of the cohort. Each donor provided a peripheral blood sample, and peripheral blood mononuclear cells were used for TCR beta sequencing. Genomic DNA was extracted from the blood cell samples with the Qiagen DNeasy Blood Extraction Kit. The data are from a study of cytomegalovirus exposure and HLA in healthy donors (TCRdb year 2017). Broadly, across the study: According to an earlier analysis of 450 to 650 of the donors, 150 million to 200 million T cells yielded roughly 110 million unique TCR beta sequences and around 300 Gb of sequence data. The later analysis used no new phenotypic data to find candidate immune exposures, relying instead on TCR beta sequences and their occurrence across donors. Every repertoire in the discovery cohort had been generated on one and the same sequencing platform. The study aimed to test whether cataloging public T cell receptors could reveal signatures of past pathogen exposure. In a later analysis, previously published TCR beta repertoires from some 640 donors were re-analyzed and high-resolution HLA genotyping was added so that TCR occurrence patterns could be studied. Several DR-DQ haplotypes were treated as single units for association and clustering because of strong linkage in the cohort. The number of donors typed differed by locus, with 629-630 for A, B, C, DRB1 and DQB1, around 520 for DQA1, 600 to 610 for DPA1, and around 430 for DPB1. High-throughput TCR immunosequencing, statistical association of individual TCRs with disease status, and machine learning were combined to predict cytomegalovirus infection status. Donor age, sex, ethnicity and CMV serostatus were collected together with the repertoire data. Both class I and class II loci were covered by HLA typing, at four-digit resolution. Genome-wide SNP genotypes for about 55% of the roughly 670 donors were used in a later genetic analysis, which treated that subset as a discovery cohort. An earlier analysis of fewer than 700 of the donors applied high-throughput TCR beta sequencing to assess whether each TCR beta V gene segment acted as functional or pseudogenic. An early release covering roughly 600 HLA-typed donors comprised about 300 gigabases of sequencing data and roughly 86 million unique TCR sequences. Across around 400 genotyped donors of the cohort, an average of approximately 220,000 unique TCR beta nucleotide sequences per donor were sequenced, and around 19% of those sequences were non-productive. The T cell repertoires of about 700 subjects were profiled by immunosequencing and related to cytomegalovirus serostatus. Among the approximately 420 genotyped donors, more than 70% belonged to the genetic ancestry cluster associated with self-reported Caucasian donors. In addition to the first cohort of 666 subjects, a separate validation cohort of some 120 different subjects was used.

On the study overall, not on this receptor specifically: Immune exposure information for the cohort was limited to CMV serostatus. A further reported finding was that TCR beta sequences accurately predicted the HLA-A and HLA-B alleles for most subjects in the first cohort. Strong co-occurrence of HLA alleles, especially DR and DQ, made assigning TCR associations to individual alleles difficult. Linkage disequilibrium might explain the correlated functional status among segregating V segments, but an unknown experimental factor could not be ruled out. Presence/absence analyses assumed roughly uniform sequencing depth across donors, an assumption that may not hold. In a later analysis, several top co-occurrence clusters were reported to appear linked to parvovirus B19, influenza, CMV and Epstein-Barr virus. A total of fewer than 200 TCR beta chains were listed by the study as associated with cytomegalovirus. Cytomegalovirus status was reported to be diagnosed by the classifier with high specificity and sensitivity in both the original and validation cohorts. According to a later genetic analysis, donors in an Asian-associated ancestry cluster had fewer N-insertions in productive TCRs than the roughly 700-donor mean. Specific HLA alleles were associated with 18,000 or so TCR beta sequences at a false discovery rate of 0.05 in a later analysis. While some public TCRs were present in many individuals, most TCR sequences turned up only very rarely across donors. In a later analysis, HLA-associated TCR beta chains were found to be more clonally expanded and to have lower generation probabilities than equally common non-associated chains. V-gene and J-gene trimming of TCR beta chains was associated with a missense DCLRE1C variant in a later genetic analysis, and the association was replicated in an independent cohort. This cohort had only TCR beta chains sequenced, and the lack of alpha or paired-chain data limited which features could be detected. The sequencing pipeline was judged likely to have produced a cluster of highly shared sequence variants as a technical artifact. The earlier analysis of nearly 600 of the donors excluded some 15 rarely observed V segments, including chromosome 9 orphons, because counts were too low. In vitro tests confirmed that three of the cytomegalovirus-associated TCR beta chains recognize cytomegalovirus antigens. In a later analysis, the rate of TCR association differed among HLA loci, with DRB1 alleles having the most associated TCRs and HLA-C alleles having the fewest. According to the authors, the approach could potentially be generalized to other disease states and immunological phenotypes. HLA typing was unavailable for some donors at each locus, so association tests used only the typed subset. Some IMGT-functional V segments, including TRBV6-2 and TRBV6-3, could not be distinguished by the 87-base-pair reads and were therefore excluded. Broadly in line with IMGT annotations, most TCR beta V segments showed up in productive rearrangements about 90% or about 30% of the time in an earlier analysis of around 600 of the donors. Most CMV-associated TCR beta chains appeared to be HLA-restricted in a later analysis, and the HLA associations seemed to be driven largely by CMV exposure.

The sequencing input was PBMCs. This sequence originates from a man aged 25-45 years in good health and CMV-seropositive. The rearrangement joined TRBV28 to TRBJ1-2; perhaps TRBD1 is the D gene, with 5 bases matching. In nucleotides, the sequence is TGTGCCAGCAGTTTATCCCCGGGACTGAACTATGGCTACACCTTC. It codes for CASSLSPGLNYGYTF.